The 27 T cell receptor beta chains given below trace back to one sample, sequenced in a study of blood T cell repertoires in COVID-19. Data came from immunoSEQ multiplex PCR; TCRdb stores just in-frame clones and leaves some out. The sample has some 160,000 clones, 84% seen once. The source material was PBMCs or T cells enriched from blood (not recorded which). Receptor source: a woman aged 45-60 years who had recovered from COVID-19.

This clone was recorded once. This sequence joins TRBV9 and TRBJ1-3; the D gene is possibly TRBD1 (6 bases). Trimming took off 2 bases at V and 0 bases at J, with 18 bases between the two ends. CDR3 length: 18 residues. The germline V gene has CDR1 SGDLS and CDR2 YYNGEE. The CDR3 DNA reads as TGTGCCAGCAGCGTCCGCTGGGGGCAGGATTACTCTGGAAACACCATATATTTT. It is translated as CASSVRWGQDYSGNTIYF.

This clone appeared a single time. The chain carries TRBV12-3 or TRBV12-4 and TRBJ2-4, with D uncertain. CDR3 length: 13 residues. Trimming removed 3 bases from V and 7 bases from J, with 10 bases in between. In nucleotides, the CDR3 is TGTGCCAGCAGTTTCGATGTCAGGAACATTCAGTACTTC. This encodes CASSFDVRNIQYF.

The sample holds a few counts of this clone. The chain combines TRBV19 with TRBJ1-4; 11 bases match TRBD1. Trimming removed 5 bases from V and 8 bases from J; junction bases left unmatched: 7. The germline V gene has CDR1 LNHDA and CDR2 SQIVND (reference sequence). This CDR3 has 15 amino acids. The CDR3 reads CASSGTGGIREKLFF. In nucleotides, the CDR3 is TGTGCCAGTAGTGGGACAGGGGGGATTCGGGAAAAACTGTTTTTT.

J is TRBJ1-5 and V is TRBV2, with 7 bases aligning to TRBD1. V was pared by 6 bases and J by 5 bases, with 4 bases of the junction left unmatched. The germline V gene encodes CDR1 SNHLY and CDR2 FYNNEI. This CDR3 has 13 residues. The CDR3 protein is CASRGTVDQPQHF. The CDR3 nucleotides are TGTGCCAGCAGAGGGACAGTAGATCAGCCCCAGCATTTT.

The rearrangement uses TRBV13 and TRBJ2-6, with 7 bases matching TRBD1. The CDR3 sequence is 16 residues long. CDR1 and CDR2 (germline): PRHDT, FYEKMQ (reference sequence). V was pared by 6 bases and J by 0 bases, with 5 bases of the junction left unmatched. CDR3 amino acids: CASRDRALSGANVLTF. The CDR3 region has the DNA TGTGCCAGCAGAGACAGGGCCCTCTCTGGGGCCAACGTCCTGACTTTC.

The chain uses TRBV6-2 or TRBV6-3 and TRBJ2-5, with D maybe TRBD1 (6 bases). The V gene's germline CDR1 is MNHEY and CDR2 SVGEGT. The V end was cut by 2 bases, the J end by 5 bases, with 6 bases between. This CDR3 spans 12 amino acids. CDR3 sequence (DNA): TGTGCCAGCAGTTACGGACAGGAGACCCAGTACTTC. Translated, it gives CASSYGQETQYF.

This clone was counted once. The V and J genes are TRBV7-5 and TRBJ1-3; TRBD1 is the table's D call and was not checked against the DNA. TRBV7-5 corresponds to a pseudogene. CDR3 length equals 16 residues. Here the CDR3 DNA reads TGTGCCAGAAGCTTAGAGGGACATGCCTTTATCGGCACCATATATTTT. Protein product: CARSLEGHAFIGTIYF.

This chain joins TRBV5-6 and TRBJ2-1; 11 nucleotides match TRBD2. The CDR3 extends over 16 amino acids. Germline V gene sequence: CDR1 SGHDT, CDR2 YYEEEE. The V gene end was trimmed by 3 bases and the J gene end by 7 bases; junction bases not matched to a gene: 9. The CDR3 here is CASSYTTSGVLNEQFF. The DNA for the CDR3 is TGTGCCAGCAGCTATACGACTAGCGGGGTTCTAAATGAGCAGTTCTTC.

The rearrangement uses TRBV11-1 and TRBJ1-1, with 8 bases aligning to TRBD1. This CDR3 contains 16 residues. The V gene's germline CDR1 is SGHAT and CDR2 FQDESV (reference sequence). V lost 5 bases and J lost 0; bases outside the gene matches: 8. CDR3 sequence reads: CASSHRDRNMNTEAFF. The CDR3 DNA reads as TGTGCCAGCAGCCACCGGGACAGGAACATGAACACTGAAGCTTTCTTT.

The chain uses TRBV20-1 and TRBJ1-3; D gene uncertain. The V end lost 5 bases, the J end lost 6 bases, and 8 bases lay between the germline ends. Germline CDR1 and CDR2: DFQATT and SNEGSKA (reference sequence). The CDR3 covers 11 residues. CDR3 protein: CSALFENTIYF. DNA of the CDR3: TGCAGTGCTCTATTCGAAAACACCATATATTTT.

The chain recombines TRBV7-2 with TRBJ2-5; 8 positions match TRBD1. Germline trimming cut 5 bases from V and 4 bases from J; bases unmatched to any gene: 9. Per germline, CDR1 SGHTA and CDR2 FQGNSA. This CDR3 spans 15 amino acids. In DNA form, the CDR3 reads TGTGCCAGCAGCCCTTGGACAGGGAGTCTAGAGACCCAGTACTTC. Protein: CASSPWTGSLETQYF.

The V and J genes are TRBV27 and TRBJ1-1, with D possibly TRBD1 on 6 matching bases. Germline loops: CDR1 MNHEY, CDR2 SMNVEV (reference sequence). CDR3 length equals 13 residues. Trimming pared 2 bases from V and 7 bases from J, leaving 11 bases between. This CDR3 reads CASSLLGHIEAFF. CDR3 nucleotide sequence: TGTGCCAGCAGTTTACTGGGACACATTGAAGCTTTCTTT.

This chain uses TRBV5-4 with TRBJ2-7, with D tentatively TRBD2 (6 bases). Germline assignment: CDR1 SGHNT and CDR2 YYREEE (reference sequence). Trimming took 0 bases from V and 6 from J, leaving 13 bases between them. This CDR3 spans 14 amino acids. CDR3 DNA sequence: TGTGCCAGCAGCTTGGATTGGGGGGTCGGCGAGCAGTACTTC. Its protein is CASSLDWGVGEQYF.

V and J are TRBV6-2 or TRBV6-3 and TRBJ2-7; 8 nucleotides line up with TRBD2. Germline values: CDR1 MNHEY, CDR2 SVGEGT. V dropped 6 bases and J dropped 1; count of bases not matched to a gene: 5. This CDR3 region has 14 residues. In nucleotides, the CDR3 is TGTGCCAGCAGCCGCGGGGGGAGTTCCTACGAGCAGTACTTC. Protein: CASSRGGSSYEQYF.

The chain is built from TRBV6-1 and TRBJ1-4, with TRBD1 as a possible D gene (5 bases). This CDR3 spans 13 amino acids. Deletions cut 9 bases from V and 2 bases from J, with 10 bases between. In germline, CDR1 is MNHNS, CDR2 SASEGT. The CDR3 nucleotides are TGTGCCAGTGTACAGGCTACTAATGAAAAACTGTTTTTT. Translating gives CASVQATNEKLFF.

The DNA of the CDR3 is TGCAGCGCTGCCGCAGGCGCTAACGAGCAGTACTTC. The encoded protein is CSAAAGANEQYF. The chain joins TRBV29-1 to TRBJ2-7; unclear D gene. V was clipped by 7 bases and J by 5 bases, with 15 bases between them. Germline assignment: CDR1 SQVTM and CDR2 ANQGSEA. There are 12 residues in the CDR3.

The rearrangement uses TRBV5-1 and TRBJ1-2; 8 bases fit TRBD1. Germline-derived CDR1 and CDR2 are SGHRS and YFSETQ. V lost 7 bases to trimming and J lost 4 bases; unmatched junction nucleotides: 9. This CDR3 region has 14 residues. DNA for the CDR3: TGCGCCAGCGGGCCCGGGACAGGCGCCTATGGCTACACCTTC. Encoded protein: CASGPGTGAYGYTF.

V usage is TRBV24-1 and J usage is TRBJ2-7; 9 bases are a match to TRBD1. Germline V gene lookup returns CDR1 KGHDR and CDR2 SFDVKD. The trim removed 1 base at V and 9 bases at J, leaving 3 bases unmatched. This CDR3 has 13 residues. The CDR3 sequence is CATSDFAGQGQYF. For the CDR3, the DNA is TGTGCCACCAGTGATTTTGCGGGACAGGGGCAGTACTTC.

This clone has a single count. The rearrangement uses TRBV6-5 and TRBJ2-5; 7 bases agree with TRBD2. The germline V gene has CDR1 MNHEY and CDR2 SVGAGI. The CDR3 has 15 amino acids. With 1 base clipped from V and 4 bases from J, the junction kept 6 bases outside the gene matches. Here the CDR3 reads CASSYWGGGAETQYF. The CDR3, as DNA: TGTGCCAGCAGTTACTGGGGGGGAGGGGCAGAGACCCAGTACTTC.

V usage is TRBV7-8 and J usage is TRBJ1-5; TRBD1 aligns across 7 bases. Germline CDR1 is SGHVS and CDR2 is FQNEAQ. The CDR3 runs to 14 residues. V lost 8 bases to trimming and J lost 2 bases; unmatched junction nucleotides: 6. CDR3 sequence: CASGADRGNQPQHF. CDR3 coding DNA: TGTGCCAGCGGAGCTGACAGGGGCAATCAGCCCCAGCATTTT.

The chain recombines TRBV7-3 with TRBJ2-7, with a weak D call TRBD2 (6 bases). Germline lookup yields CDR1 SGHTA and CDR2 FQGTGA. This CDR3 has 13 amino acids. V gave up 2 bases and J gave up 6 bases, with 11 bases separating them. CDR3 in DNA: TGTGCCAGCAGCTTAGTAGGTAGCGGCGAGCAGTACTTC. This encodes CASSLVGSGEQYF. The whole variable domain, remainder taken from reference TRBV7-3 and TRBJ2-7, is GAGVSQTPSNKVTEKGKYVELRCDPISGHTALYWYRQSLGQGPEFLIYFQGTGAADDSGLPNDRFFAVRPEGSVSTLKIQRTERGDSAVYLCASSLVGSGEQYFGPGTRLTVT.

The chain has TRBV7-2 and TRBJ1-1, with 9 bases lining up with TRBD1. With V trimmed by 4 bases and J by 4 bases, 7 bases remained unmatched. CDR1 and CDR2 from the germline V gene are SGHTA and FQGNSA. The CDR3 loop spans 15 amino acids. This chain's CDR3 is CASSSQGAQRTEAFF. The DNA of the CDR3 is TGTGCCAGCAGCTCACAGGGGGCGCAGCGCACTGAAGCTTTCTTT. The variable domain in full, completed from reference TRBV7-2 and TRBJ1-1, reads GAGVSQSPSNKVTEKGKDVELRCDPISGHTALYWYRQSLGQGLEFLIYFQGNSAPDKSGLPSDRFSAERTGGSVSTLTIQRTQQEDSAVYLCASSSQGAQRTEAFFGQGTRLTVV.

The CDR3 bases are TGCGCCAGCAGCTTCCGCCGGGACAGGGCTAGCTACACCTTC. It translates to CASSFRRDRASYTF. The chain carries TRBV5-1 and TRBJ1-2; 9 nucleotides agree with TRBD1. CDR3 length equals 14 residues. Trimming cost V 2 bases and J 9 bases; bases outside gene matches: 8. Germline V gene sequence: CDR1 SGHRS, CDR2 YFSETQ.

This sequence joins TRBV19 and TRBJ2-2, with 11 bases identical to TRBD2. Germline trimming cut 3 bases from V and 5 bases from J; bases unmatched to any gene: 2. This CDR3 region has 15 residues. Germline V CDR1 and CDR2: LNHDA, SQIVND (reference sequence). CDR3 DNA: TGTGCCAGTAGTATGGGACTAGCGGATACCGGGGAGCTGTTTTTT. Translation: CASSMGLADTGELFF. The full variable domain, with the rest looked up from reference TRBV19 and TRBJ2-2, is DGGITQSPKYLFRKEGQNVTLSCEQNLNHDAMYWYRQDPGQGLRLIYYSQIVNDFQKGDIAEGYSVSREKKESFPLTVTSAQKNPTAFYLCASSMGLADTGELFFGEGSRLTVL.

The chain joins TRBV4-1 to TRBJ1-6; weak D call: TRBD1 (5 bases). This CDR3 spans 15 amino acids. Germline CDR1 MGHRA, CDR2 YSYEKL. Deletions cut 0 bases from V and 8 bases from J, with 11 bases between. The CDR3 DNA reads TGCGCCAGCAGCCAAGAAGGGGCAGTTTATTCACCCCTCCACTTT. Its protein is CASSQEGAVYSPLHF.

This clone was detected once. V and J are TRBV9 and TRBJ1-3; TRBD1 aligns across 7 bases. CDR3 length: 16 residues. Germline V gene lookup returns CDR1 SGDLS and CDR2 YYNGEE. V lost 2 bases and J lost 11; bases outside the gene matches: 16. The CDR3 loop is CASSVDDVTGIEPIYF. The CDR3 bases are TGTGCCAGCAGCGTCGACGATGTGACAGGGATTGAGCCCATATATTTT.

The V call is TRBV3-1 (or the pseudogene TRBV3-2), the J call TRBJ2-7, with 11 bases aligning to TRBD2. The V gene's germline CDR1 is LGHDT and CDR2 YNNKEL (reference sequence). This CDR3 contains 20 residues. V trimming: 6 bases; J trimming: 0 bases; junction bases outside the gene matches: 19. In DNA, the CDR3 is TGTGCCAGCAGGGAACCGACAAAACTAGCGGGGGCCCCCAGCTCCTACGAGCAGTACTTC. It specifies CASREPTKLAGAPSSYEQYF.